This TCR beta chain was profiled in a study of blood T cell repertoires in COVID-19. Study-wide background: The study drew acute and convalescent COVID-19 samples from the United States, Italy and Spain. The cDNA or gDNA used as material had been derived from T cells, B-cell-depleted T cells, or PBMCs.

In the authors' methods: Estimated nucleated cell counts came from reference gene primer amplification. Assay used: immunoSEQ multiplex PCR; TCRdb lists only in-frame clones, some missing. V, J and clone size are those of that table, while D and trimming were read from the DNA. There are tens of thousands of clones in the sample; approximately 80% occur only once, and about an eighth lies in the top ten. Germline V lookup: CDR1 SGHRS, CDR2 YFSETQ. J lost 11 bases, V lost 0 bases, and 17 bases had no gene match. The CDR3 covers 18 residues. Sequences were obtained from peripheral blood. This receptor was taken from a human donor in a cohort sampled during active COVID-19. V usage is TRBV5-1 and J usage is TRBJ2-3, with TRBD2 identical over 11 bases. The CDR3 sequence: CASSLVPWVAGGQDKQYF. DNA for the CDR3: TGCGCCAGCAGCTTGGTGCCCTGGGTAGCGGGGGGGCAGGACAAGCAGTATTTT.